The 25 T cell receptor beta chains listed next were all sequenced from one sample in a study of blood T cell repertoires in COVID-19. The assay was immunoSEQ multiplex PCR, and TCRdb's table has in-frame clones only and misses some. The sample gives about 440,000 clones, 85% to 90% of which show up once; 4.3% is in the top ten. Sequencing was done on a sample of peripheral blood. These receptors were taken from a woman under 40 with acute or convalescent COVID-19.

J is TRBJ2-3 and V is TRBV6-6, with D unclear. Germline CDR1 reads MNHNY; CDR2 reads SVGAGI (reference sequence). V was shortened by 8 bases and J by 2 bases, with 17 bases between the two germline ends. The CDR3 loop spans 15 amino acids. CDR3 sequence: CASSDENLYTDTQYF. In DNA form, the CDR3 reads TGTGCCAGCTCTGATGAAAACCTCTACACAGATACGCAGTATTTT.

The V gene is TRBV10-3, the J gene TRBJ2-5; 7 bases are a match to TRBD1. The CDR3 contains 14 residues. The ends lost 0 bases at V and 4 bases at J; junction bases unmatched: 2. Germline values: CDR1 ENHRY, CDR2 SYGVKD. The CDR3 DNA is TGTGCCATCAGTGAGTCGACAGGGCGAGAGACCCAGTACTTC. It specifies CAISESTGRETQYF.

V usage is TRBV20-1 and J usage is TRBJ2-3; possible D gene TRBD1, 6 bases. CDR1 and CDR2 (germline): DFQATT, SNEGSKA (reference sequence). The CDR3 is 11 amino acids. V lost 3 bases and J 10 bases, leaving 11 bases between the germline ends. In DNA, the CDR3 is TGCAGTGCTAGCTCTGGGGGCGCGCAGTATTTT. Protein: CSASSGGAQYF.

J is TRBJ2-1 and V is TRBV4-1; no clear D. The ends were cut back, 1 base at V and 8 bases at J, with 18 bases in the middle. The CDR3 is 16 residues long. Per germline, CDR1 MGHRA and CDR2 YSYEKL. The CDR3 protein is CASSQAPPGFIDEQFF. The CDR3 nucleotides are TGCGCCAGCAGCCAAGCTCCGCCGGGTTTTATCGATGAGCAGTTCTTC.

The CDR3 here is CATSESGTGRAGANVLTF. For the CDR3, the DNA is TGTGCCACCAGTGAATCCGGGACAGGGAGGGCTGGGGCCAACGTCCTGACTTTC. This chain connects TRBV24-1 to TRBJ2-6, with TRBD1 matching over 9 bases. The CDR3 runs to 18 residues. The germline CDR1 and CDR2 sequences are KGHDR and SFDVKD. V was pared by 4 bases and J by 2 bases, with 8 bases of the junction left unmatched.

This rearrangement joins TRBV6-6 to TRBJ2-7, with 8 bases fitting TRBD1. Germline V gives CDR1 MNHNY, CDR2 SVGAGI (reference sequence). The ends lost 5 bases at V and 3 bases at J; junction bases unmatched: 6. This CDR3 is built from 14 residues. As DNA, the CDR3 is TGTGCCAGCAGTGCGGACAGGGTGGGCTACGAGCAGTACTTC. Its protein is CASSADRVGYEQYF.

The V gene is TRBV5-1, the J gene TRBJ2-6; TRBD1 aligns across 7 bases. The germline V gene encodes CDR1 SGHRS and CDR2 YFSETQ. The CDR3 extends over 20 amino acids. After removal of 1 base from V and 1 base from J, the junction contained 14 bases not matched to a gene. The DNA for the CDR3 is TGCGCCAGCAGCTTGTTAGGTCAAGGGACAGCAGCTTCTGGGGCCAACGTCCTGACTTTC. Protein product: CASSLLGQGTAASGANVLTF.

The rearrangement joins TRBV18 to TRBJ2-7; 10 nucleotides align to TRBD2. The CDR3 is 14 amino acids. Germline trimming cut 3 bases from V and 5 bases from J; bases unmatched to any gene: 4. CDR1 and CDR2 (germline): KGHSH, LQKENI. The DNA for the CDR3 is TGTGCCAGCTCACCCGGGACTAGCGCCCACGAGCAGTACTTC. It codes for CASSPGTSAHEQYF.

The chain uses TRBV3-1 (or the pseudogene TRBV3-2) and TRBJ1-1, with 8 bases lining up with TRBD1. V lost 2 bases, J lost 11 bases, and 4 bases stayed unmatched. Germline V gene data show CDR1 as LGHDT and CDR2 as YNNKEL (reference sequence). The CDR3 contains 12 residues. For the CDR3, the DNA is TGTGCCAGCAGCCAACGGACAGGGACCGCTTTCTTT. Translating gives CASSQRTGTAFF.

The chain employs TRBV29-1 and TRBJ1-2; 8 bases agree with TRBD1. Germline CDR1 and CDR2: SQVTM and ANQGSEA. CDR3 length equals 11 residues. J was trimmed by 8 bases and V by 4 bases; bases with no gene match: 3. CDR3 in DNA: TGCAGCGTTGTCACAGGGGGGGGCTACACCTTC. Its translation: CSVVTGGGYTF.

CDR3 nucleotides: TGCGCCAGCAGCCAAGACCGTAGCGGGGGGGCGTATGAGACCCAGTACTTC. Encoded protein: CASSQDRSGGAYETQYF. The J gene is TRBJ2-5, the V gene TRBV4-1; TRBD2 matches at 11 bases. Losses at the gene ends were 0 bases for V and 5 bases for J; bases not matched to a gene: 8. The CDR3 consists of 17 residues. From germline, CDR1 is MGHRA and CDR2 YSYEKL.

The J gene is TRBJ2-2, the V gene TRBV5-4, with D tentatively TRBD1 (8 bases). CDR1 is SGHNT, CDR2 YYREEE, per germline (reference sequence). Between the trimmed V and J ends, which lost 4 bases and 4 bases, there was a span of 14 bases. This CDR3 is built from 15 residues. For the CDR3, the DNA is TGTGCCAGCAGCCGGGGGGACAGGACCACCGGGGAGCTGTTTTTT. Its protein product is CASSRGDRTTGELFF.

CDR3 region: CASSVHGTVTYEQYF. The CDR3 coding sequence is TGTGCCAGCAGTGTTCACGGGACAGTTACCTACGAGCAGTACTTC. J is TRBJ2-7 and V is TRBV2, with TRBD1 matching over 7 bases. V gave up 4 bases and J gave up 2 bases; unmatched junction bases: 8. Germline loops: CDR1 SNHLY, CDR2 FYNNEI. The CDR3 has 15 amino acids. Supplemented by reference TRBV2 and TRBJ2-7, the full variable domain reads EPEVTQTPSHQVTQMGQEVILRCVPISNHLYFYWYRQILGQKVEFLVSFYNNEISEKSEIFDDQFSVERPDGSNFTLKIRSTKLEDSAMYFCASSVHGTVTYEQYFGPGTRLTVT.

V usage is TRBV6-1 and J usage is TRBJ1-2; weak D call: TRBD1 (6 bases). Trimming removed 0 bases at V and 5 bases at J, with 16 bases between. The CDR3 consists of 16 residues. CDR1 is MNHNS and CDR2 is SASEGT in the germline V gene. CDR3 sequence: CASSEAADPRGYGYTF. The CDR3 region has the DNA TGTGCCAGCAGTGAAGCGGCCGACCCCAGGGGATATGGCTACACCTTC.

In DNA, the CDR3 is TGTGCCAGCAGTGACCCCCGGACTAGAAGAGATACGCAGTATTTT. It yields the protein CASSDPRTRRDTQYF. The chain links TRBV2 to TRBJ2-3; 7 bases align to TRBD2. The CDR3 consists of 15 residues. The trim removed 3 bases at V and 5 bases at J, leaving 8 bases unmatched. Per germline, CDR1 SNHLY and CDR2 FYNNEI.

This chain joins TRBV19 and TRBJ1-5; no clear D gene. The CDR3 length is 15 residues. V lost 1 base, J lost 0 bases, and 7 bases lay in between. Germline lookup yields CDR1 LNHDA and CDR2 SQIVND (reference sequence). The CDR3 here is CASSIATTSNQPQHF. Written as DNA, the CDR3 is TGTGCCAGTAGTATAGCGACAACTAGCAATCAGCCCCAGCATTTT.

This clone has a count of ten or more. This sequence joins TRBV10-2 and TRBJ2-7, with 10 positions matching TRBD2. Per germline, CDR1 WSHSY and CDR2 SAAADI. The CDR3 runs 19 residues. J lost 0 bases, V lost 6 bases, and 17 bases had no gene match. As DNA, the CDR3 is TGCGCCAGCAGCGGGCCCCAACGACTGAGCGGGGGGGCCTCCTACGAGCAGTACTTC. The encoded protein is CASSGPQRLSGGASYEQYF.

This clone was seen once. The chain uses TRBV4-2 and TRBJ2-5; a weak D match, TRBD1 (6 bases). Trimming pared 4 bases from V and 2 bases from J, leaving 17 bases between. Germline V gives CDR1 LGHNA, CDR2 YNFKEQ. The CDR3 spans 16 residues. This CDR3 reads CASSRSGAGYQETQYF. CDR3 in DNA: TGTGCCAGCAGCCGTTCAGGGGCAGGCTATCAAGAGACCCAGTACTTC.

In DNA form, the CDR3 reads TGTGCCAGCAGCTTAGGTGCAGGCTCACCCCTCCACTTT. It translates to CASSLGAGSPLHF. The rearrangement joins TRBV7-8 to TRBJ1-6; D remains ambiguous. Germline V CDR1 and CDR2: SGHVS, FQNEAQ. The CDR3 contains 13 residues. V lost 1 base and J lost 10, with 8 bases in between. The full variable domain, with the rest looked up from reference TRBV7-8 and TRBJ1-6, is GAGVSQSPRYKVAKRGQDVALRCDPISGHVSLFWYQQALGQGPEFLTYFQNEAQLDKSGLPSDRFFAERPEGSVSTLKIQRTQQEDSAVYLCASSLGAGSPLHFGNGTRLTVT.

This chain uses TRBV7-7 with TRBJ2-2; 7 nucleotides line up with TRBD1. This CDR3 has 15 amino acids. CDR1 is SSHAT, CDR2 FNYEAQ, per germline (reference sequence). V lost 3 bases and J lost 0; bases outside the gene matches: 1. The CDR3 reads CASSLGTANTGELFF. In DNA, the CDR3 is TGTGCCAGCAGCTTGGGGACAGCGAACACCGGGGAGCTGTTTTTT.

This chain's CDR3 is CASSLWQGGAKNIQYF. Written as DNA, the CDR3 is TGTGCCAGCAGCTTGTGGCAGGGGGGAGCCAAAAACATTCAGTACTTC. The gene calls are TRBV5-4 and TRBJ2-4; a possible D gene is TRBD1 (7 bases). The germline V gene encodes CDR1 SGHNT and CDR2 YYREEE (reference sequence). The CDR3 is 16 residues long. V was shortened by 1 base and J by 0 bases, with 11 bases between the two germline ends.

J is TRBJ1-6 and V is TRBV6-2 or TRBV6-3; maybe TRBD1 (5 bases). The ends were cut back, 6 bases at V and 4 bases at J, with 10 bases in the middle. The germline CDR1 and CDR2 sequences are MNHEY and SVGEGT. The CDR3 length is 14 residues. The CDR3 DNA reads as TGTGCCAGCAGCACCAGGGCTTATAATTCACCCCTCCACTTT. Translating it yields CASSTRAYNSPLHF.

This chain joins TRBV4-2 and TRBJ2-2, with 7 bases lining up with TRBD2. Germline CDR1 is LGHNA and CDR2 is YNFKEQ. Unmatched junction bases numbered 1, after V lost 2 bases and J lost 1 base. This CDR3 has 15 amino acids. DNA of the CDR3: TGTGCCAGCAGCCAAAGCGGGGTGAACACCGGGGAGCTGTTTTTT. Translated, it gives CASSQSGVNTGELFF.

In this sample, this clone turned up a few times. The chain joins TRBV5-6 to TRBJ2-2; TRBD1 aligns across 9 bases. Germline V gives CDR1 SGHDT, CDR2 YYEEEE. After removal of 0 bases from V and 4 bases from J, the junction contained 7 bases not matched to a gene. This CDR3 is built from 17 residues. The CDR3 DNA follows: TGTGCCAGCAGCTTGGCCCGGAGGACAGGGGTCACCGGGGAGCTGTTTTTT. It codes for CASSLARRTGVTGELFF.

J is TRBJ2-1 and V is TRBV5-1; D not resolved. In germline, CDR1 is SGHRS, CDR2 YFSETQ. The V end was cut by 2 bases, the J end by 2 bases, with 11 bases between. The CDR3 totals 15 residues. CDR3 coding DNA: TGCGCCAGCAGCTTCTCCGGAGCTACCTACAATGAGCAGTTCTTC. It yields the protein CASSFSGATYNEQFF.